This is a list of T cell receptor beta chains from one sample in a study of shared clonotypes between healthy human individuals. The assay was immunoSEQ multiplex PCR, and TCRdb's table has in-frame clones only and misses some. The sample has under 2.5 million clones; about 90% are singletons. Sequenced sample: naive CD4+ T cells from PBMCs. The source is a man younger than 30 in good health. Some clones in this sample may be carry-over from other donors' samples. Both conserved end residues are part of each CDR3. A row's size may be missing; if present it is once, few, many or a size class.

v_gene,j_gene,abundance,CDR3aa
TRBV28,TRBJ2-7,-,CASSLTGEIYEQYF
TRBV19,TRBJ1-5,-,CASSIDPTQPQHF
TRBV6-6,TRBJ1-2,-,CASSHLQGGGGYTF
TRBV5-1,TRBJ2-5,-,CASSLSGGREGETQYF
TRBV19,TRBJ2-1,-,CASSETRDSGQFF
TRBV7-9,TRBJ1-4,-,CASSSTGGGNEKLFF
TRBV9,TRBJ1-3,-,CASSVGFRVDRGASGNTIYF
TRBV7-9,TRBJ2-7,-,CASSQTLAGGSYEQYF
TRBV29-1,TRBJ2-3,once,CSHRLAPDTQYF
TRBV28,TRBJ1-5,-,CASSIIGQLFGSNQPQHF
TRBV18,TRBJ1-1,-,CASSPPSAANTEAFF
TRBV19,TRBJ2-2,-,CASILREAGGGELFF
TRBV6-5,TRBJ2-2,-,CASRYYRTGELFF
TRBV5-1,TRBJ2-4,-,CASRGVPGDKNIQYF
TRBV5-1,TRBJ2-5,-,CASSSPTNLEQTQYF
TRBV27,TRBJ2-1,-,CASSPILTGGNEQFF
TRBV28,TRBJ2-6,-,CASSSRTGTVGANVLTF
TRBV7-6,TRBJ2-1,-,CASSSVGSGEQFF
TRBV15,TRBJ2-2,-,CATSRFVGLAGPNTGELFF
TRBV5-1,TRBJ2-6,-,CASSPGDGSGANVLTF
TRBV5-1,TRBJ1-2,-,CASSLDGTAQNPYGYTF
TRBV5-6,TRBJ1-6,-,CASSKDVSPLHF
TRBV7-8,TRBJ2-3,-,CASSLDLTVRGTQYF
TRBV4-3,TRBJ2-4,-,CASSPRAGQLVGNLAKNIQYF
TRBV10-3,TRBJ1-1,-,CAISGGREEAFF
TRBV7-2,TRBJ1-4,-,CASSKGVWFANEKLFF
TRBV20-1,TRBJ2-1,-,CSARDLDEQFF
TRBV5-4,TRBJ2-7,once,CASSAGLAGKWEQYF
TRBV6-1,TRBJ1-2,-,CASSEWDRGVAGYTF
TRBV28,TRBJ2-2,once,CASSLAGGPHGELFF